Listed below are T cell receptor beta chains from one sample, sequenced in a study of CD4 T cells in relation to SARS-CoV-2 and coronaviruses. These receptors' antigens are unknown. Libraries were prepared by immunoSEQ multiplex PCR; TCRdb keeps only in-frame clonotypes and omits some of them. Counted here are 20,000 to 25,000 clones, less than 75% occurring once; the ten biggest clones make up roughly a sixth. The material sequenced was CD4+ T cells from PBMCs, cultured in vitro. The receptors derive from a human donor in good health. Each CDR3 is given with its conserved first and last residue. The D gene is left open where the match is weak. Rows give clone size only sometimes, using once, few, many, or a class for an expanded clone.

D	J	size	V	DNA	CDR3
.	TRBJ2-6	few	TRBV2	TGTGCCAGCAAGGTGGATCCTGGGGCCAACGTCCTGACTTTC	CASKVDPGANVLTF
.	TRBJ2-5	.	TRBV4-1	TGCGCCAGCAGCCCCAATGCAGAGACCCAGTACTTC	CASSPNAETQYF
.	TRBJ1-4	.	TRBV4-3	TGCGCCAGCAGCCAAGATCCCAGGGCAGGGGCTAATGAAAAACTGTTTTTT	CASSQDPRAGANEKLFF
.	TRBJ2-3	.	TRBV10-3	TGTGCCATCCGCCGGGACCCCCTCACAGATACGCAGTATTTT	CAIRRDPLTDTQYF
.	TRBJ1-1	.	TRBV6-2/TRBV6-3	TGTGCCAGCAGCCGTGGGTTGGACACTGAAGCTTTCTTT	CASSRGLDTEAFF
.	TRBJ2-5	.	TRBV5-3	TGTGCCAGAAGTTCGCCAAGCGGGCCCCAGTACTTC	CARSSPSGPQYF
.	TRBJ1-4	.	TRBV2	TGTGCCAGCAGTGTAGGTTCAGGATGGGGACTGAGTGAAAAACTGTTTTTT	CASSVGSGWGLSEKLFF
.	TRBJ2-5	.	TRBV2	TGTGCCAGCAGCCGATTAGGGAGCGCGCAAGAGACCCAGTACTTC	CASSRLGSAQETQYF
TRBD2	TRBJ2-3	.	TRBV3-1/TRBV3-2	TGTGCCAGCAGCCAGAACTTAGCGGGGGCGGGAGATACGCAGTATTTT	CASSQNLAGAGDTQYF
TRBD1	TRBJ1-1	.	TRBV5-1	TGCGCCAGCAGCTGGGCAGGGGGCGCGGACACTGAAGCTTTCTTT	CASSWAGGADTEAFF
.	TRBJ2-1	.	TRBV7-3	TGTGCCAGCAGCTCTGACATAGCAGGGGATGAGCAGTTCTTC	CASSSDIAGDEQFF
TRBD2	TRBJ2-3	.	TRBV7-2	TGTGCCAGCAGCGCAGCTAGCGGGAACACAGATACGCAGTATTTT	CASSAASGNTDTQYF
.	TRBJ1-1	.	TRBV9	TGTGCCAGCAGCGTACAGGTCAAGGGGACCACTGAAGCTTTCTTT	CASSVQVKGTTEAFF
TRBD1	TRBJ2-7	few	TRBV7-9	TGTGCCAGCAGCTCGACAGGGCGGTCCTACGAGCAGTACTTC	CASSSTGRSYEQYF
TRBD1	TRBJ2-3	.	TRBV5-1	TGCGCCAGCAGCTACGGACAGGGATTGGGCACAGATACGCAGTATTTT	CASSYGQGLGTDTQYF
.	TRBJ2-3	.	TRBV5-1	TGCGCCAGCAGCCTTTGGGGGGCCGGGACTATCACAGATACGCAGTATTTT	CASSLWGAGTITDTQYF
TRBD2	TRBJ2-7	.	TRBV7-8	TGTGCCAGCAGCAGGGGGGGACTAGCGGGGGGAGAAAGCTCCTACGAGCAGTACTTC	CASSRGGLAGGESSYEQYF
.	TRBJ2-5	.	TRBV6-1	TGTGCCAGCAGTGAAGCGCGGGCGCGAAGCCAAGAGACCCAGTACTTC	CASSEARARSQETQYF
TRBD2	TRBJ2-2	.	TRBV11-2	TGTGCCAGCAAAGCGGGAGTTACCGGGGAGCTGTTTTTT	CASKAGVTGELFF
.	TRBJ2-5	.	TRBV10-3	TGTGCCATCAGTGGGGAGCGATTTCAAGAGACCCAGTACTTC	CAISGERFQETQYF
.	TRBJ2-5	.	TRBV7-2	TGTGCCAGCAGATTTGGGGGGGCTAGAGAGACCCAGTACTTC	CASRFGGARETQYF
.	TRBJ2-3	.	TRBV11-3	TGTGCCAGCAGCTCTCAATTGAGCACAGATACGCAGTATTTT	CASSSQLSTDTQYF
.	TRBJ1-4	.	TRBV12-3/TRBV12-4	TGTGCCTCCCTCCGGGGCGGGAATGAAAAACTGTTTTTT	CASLRGGNEKLFF
.	TRBJ1-3	.	TRBV19	TGTGCCAGTAGCCTGACAGGCGCCATCTCTGGAAACACCATATATTTT	CASSLTGAISGNTIYF
TRBD2	TRBJ2-3	.	TRBV7-2	TGTGCCAGCAGCTTTAGCGGGAGTAGCACAGATACGCAGTATTTT	CASSFSGSSTDTQYF
.	TRBJ2-7	.	TRBV21-1	TGTGTCAGCAGGGGCTACGAGCAGTACTTC	CVSRGYEQYF
TRBD1	TRBJ1-6	.	TRBV18	TGTGCCAGCTCATTACCACAGGGGGGTAATTCACCCCTCCACTTT	CASSLPQGGNSPLHF
.	TRBJ1-2	few	TRBV7-9	TGTGCCAGCAGCTTAGCGGCGGGGAATGGCTACACCTTC	CASSLAAGNGYTF
TRBD1	TRBJ1-2	once	TRBV30	TGTGCCTGGAGTCCCGGACAGGGGCATCTTTATGGCTACACCTTC	CAWSPGQGHLYGYTF
TRBD1	TRBJ2-5	.	TRBV6-2/TRBV6-3	TGCGCCAGCAGTTACGGGACAGGGACGTTGGAGACCCAGTACTTC	CASSYGTGTLETQYF
TRBD1	TRBJ2-3	once	TRBV18	TGTGCCAGCTCTCCTCAGGGGGCGGGTCGAGATACGCAGTATTTT	CASSPQGAGRDTQYF
TRBD1	TRBJ2-7	.	TRBV10-3	TGTGCCATTGGACAGGGAGAAGGCTACGAGCAGTACTTC	CAIGQGEGYEQYF
.	TRBJ1-4	.	TRBV19	TGTGCCAGTAGTATAGTGGCCAGGGCGGATGAAAAACTGTTTTTT	CASSIVARADEKLFF
TRBD1	TRBJ1-2	.	TRBV19	TGTGCCAGTAGTAAAGACAGGGAGTATGGCTACACCTTC	CASSKDREYGYTF
.	TRBJ1-1	few	TRBV19	TGTGCCAGTAGTATTGGGATTCAGCGACGGTTGAACACTGAAGCTTTCTTT	CASSIGIQRRLNTEAFF
.	TRBJ1-3	.	TRBV27	TGTGCCAGCAGTTCAGGGGAGGCTGGAAACACCATATATTTT	CASSSGEAGNTIYF
.	TRBJ1-2	medium-sized	TRBV4-2	TGTGCCAGCAGCCAAGATCGGTCAGGTACAGTAGCTAACTATGGCTACACCTTC	CASSQDRSGTVANYGYTF
.	TRBJ1-2	.	TRBV2	TGTGCCAGCAGGAAGGGGGACGGCGCATGGACCTTC	CASRKGDGAWTF
.	TRBJ2-1	.	TRBV21-1	TGTGCCAGCAGCAAGACTATACACAGGACGATATACAATGAGCAGTTCTTC	CASSKTIHRTIYNEQFF
.	TRBJ2-1	.	TRBV7-2	TGTGCCACCTCCGGGGGCAGCTCCTACAATGAGCAGTTCTTC	CATSGGSSYNEQFF
.	TRBJ2-1	.	TRBV27	TGTGCCAGCAGTTTTTCCGGATTTTACAATGAGCAGTTCTTC	CASSFSGFYNEQFF
TRBD1	TRBJ1-5	.	TRBV2	TGTGCCAGCGCCCCGGGACAGGGTAATCAGCCCCAGCATTTT	CASAPGQGNQPQHF
.	TRBJ2-7	.	TRBV18	TGTGCCAGCTCAGGACGGATTAGCGGCTCTTCCTACGAGCAGTACTTC	CASSGRISGSSYEQYF
TRBD1	TRBJ2-5	.	TRBV2	TGTGCCACCGCCTTGAGGGGGCGGGAGACCCAGTACTTC	CATALRGRETQYF
.	TRBJ2-7	.	TRBV14	TGTGCCAGCAGCCAAGGACGGACATACTCCTACGAGCAGTACTTC	CASSQGRTYSYEQYF
TRBD1	TRBJ1-1	few	TRBV5-8	TGTGCCAGCAGCCCCGGACAGGTTCCTCGTGTTGAAGCTTTCTTT	CASSPGQVPRVEAFF
.	TRBJ2-2	.	TRBV9	TGTGCCAGCAGCGCCGGGTGGGTGTCCGGGGAGCTGTTTTTT	CASSAGWVSGELFF
TRBD2	TRBJ2-7	.	TRBV2	TGTGCCAGCAGTCCCGGGACTAGCGGGACTAAGGGCGAGCAGTACTTC	CASSPGTSGTKGEQYF
TRBD1	TRBJ2-3	.	TRBV6-1	TGTGCCAGCAGTGAAGTGAGCAGGGGGAGAGATACGCAGTATTTT	CASSEVSRGRDTQYF
.	TRBJ1-6	few	TRBV18	TGTGCCAGCTCTCCCACGACAGGAGTCAATTCACCCCTCCACTTT	CASSPTTGVNSPLHF
.	TRBJ2-3	.	TRBV7-9	TGTGCCAGCAGCCGGGACACAGATACGCAGTATTTT	CASSRDTDTQYF
.	TRBJ1-2	.	TRBV3-1/TRBV3-2	TGTGCCAGCCGAGGTCTGCAGGGCGGCCGTGGCTACACCTTC	CASRGLQGGRGYTF
.	TRBJ2-7	.	TRBV28	TGTGCCAGCAGTTCAGGGTACTCCTACGAGCAGTACTTC	CASSSGYSYEQYF
.	TRBJ1-1	.	TRBV24-1	TGTGCCACATATAAGCTTAGTCAGTCAACCACTGAAGCTTTCTTT	CATYKLSQSTTEAFF
.	TRBJ2-1	.	TRBV29-1	TGCAGCGTTGAGGTCAGAACTAGCTACAATGAGCAGTTCTTC	CSVEVRTSYNEQFF